This T cell receptor beta chain originates from a study of early T cells in non-severe SARS-CoV-2 infection. The V and J ends lost 4 bases and 2 bases respectively, with 17 bases between them. This CDR3 contains 16 residues. Germline V lookup: CDR1 SGHRS, CDR2 YFSETQ. From the 5' RACE reads, TCRdb called clonotypes with MiXCR, one entry per CDR3 protein. The repertoire has about 67,000 distinct CDR3 sequences, roughly 12% of them found once; the top ten carry 3% to 4%. This sequence joins TRBV5-1 and TRBJ2-3; the D is unclear. The material sequenced was whole blood. The TCR comes from an adult who was a healthcare worker with PCR-confirmed SARS-CoV-2 infection or an uninfected control (not recorded which). The CDR3 spells CASSVLVNIITDTQYF. The CDR3 DNA reads TGCGCCAGCAGCGTCTTAGTAAACATAATCACAGATACGCAGTATTTT. The full variable domain, in which reference TRBV5-1 and TRBJ2-3 provide the parts outside the CDR3, is KAGVTQTPRYLIKTRGQQVTLSCSPISGHRSVSWYQQTPGQGLQFLFEYFSETQRNKGNFPGRFSGRQFSNSRSEMNVSTLELGDSALYLCASSVLVNIITDTQYFGPGTRLTVL.